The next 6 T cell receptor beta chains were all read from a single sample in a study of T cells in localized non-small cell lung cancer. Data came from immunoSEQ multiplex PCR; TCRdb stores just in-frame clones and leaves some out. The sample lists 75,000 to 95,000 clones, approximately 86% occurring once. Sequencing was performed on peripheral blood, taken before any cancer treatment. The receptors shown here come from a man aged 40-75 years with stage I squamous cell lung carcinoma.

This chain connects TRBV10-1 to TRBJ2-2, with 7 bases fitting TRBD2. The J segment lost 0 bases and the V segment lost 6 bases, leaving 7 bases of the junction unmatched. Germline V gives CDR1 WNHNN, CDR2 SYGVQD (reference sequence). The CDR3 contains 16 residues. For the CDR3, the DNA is TGCGCCAGCAGCCGGTGGGCGGGGGCGAACACCGGGGAGCTGTTTTTT. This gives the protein CASSRWAGANTGELFF.

CDR3 bases: TGTGCCAGCAGCCTACAGGGAATGAACACTGAAGCTTTCTTT. Its protein product is CASSLQGMNTEAFF. The chain employs TRBV7-9 and TRBJ1-1; D is perhaps TRBD1 (6 bases). There are 14 residues in the CDR3. Germline CDR1 SEHNR, CDR2 FQNEAQ (reference sequence). V lost 5 bases and J lost 0, with 10 bases in between.

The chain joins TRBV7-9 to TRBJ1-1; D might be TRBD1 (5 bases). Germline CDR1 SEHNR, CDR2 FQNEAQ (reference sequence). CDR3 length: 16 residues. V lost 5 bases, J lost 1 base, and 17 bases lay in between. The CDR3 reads CASSRWAGSSNTEAFF. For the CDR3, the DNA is TGTGCCAGCAGCCGCTGGGCAGGGTCTTCGAACACTGAAGCTTTCTTT. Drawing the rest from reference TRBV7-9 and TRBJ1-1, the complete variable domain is DTGVSQNPRHKITKRGQNVTFRCDPISEHNRLYWYRQTLGQGPEFLTYFQNEAQLEKSRLLSDRFSAERPKGSFSTLEIQRTEQGDSAMYLCASSRWAGSSNTEAFFGQGTRLTVV.

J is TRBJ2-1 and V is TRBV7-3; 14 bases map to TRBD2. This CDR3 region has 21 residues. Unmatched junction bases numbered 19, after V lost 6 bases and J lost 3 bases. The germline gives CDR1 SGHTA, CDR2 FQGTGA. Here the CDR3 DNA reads TGTGCCAGCAGTCGTTCCCCTCCGGGACTAGCGGGGGCGAACCTCTACAATGAGCAGTTCTTC. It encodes CASSRSPPGLAGANLYNEQFF.

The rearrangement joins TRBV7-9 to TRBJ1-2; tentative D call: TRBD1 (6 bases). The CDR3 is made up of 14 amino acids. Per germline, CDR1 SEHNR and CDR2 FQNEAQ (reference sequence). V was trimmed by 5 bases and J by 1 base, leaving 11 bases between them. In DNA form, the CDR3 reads TGTGCCAGCAGCCGGGGGGCGCTTAACTATGGCTACACCTTC. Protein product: CASSRGALNYGYTF.

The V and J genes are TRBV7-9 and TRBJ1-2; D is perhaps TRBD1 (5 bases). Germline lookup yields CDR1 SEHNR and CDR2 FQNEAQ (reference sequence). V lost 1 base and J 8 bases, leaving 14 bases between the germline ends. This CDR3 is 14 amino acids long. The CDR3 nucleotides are TGTGCCAGCAGCTTAGAAAGGAGGGACGGAGGCTACACCTTC. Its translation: CASSLERRDGGYTF.